The 5 T cell receptor beta chains given below trace back to one sample, sequenced in a study of blood T cell repertoires in COVID-19. The protocol was immunoSEQ multiplex PCR, while the TCRdb copy is restricted to in-frame clones and leaves out a portion. The profile shows roughly 190,000 clones, around 82% of them singletons. The sample was PBMCs or T cells enriched from blood (not recorded which). These receptors were collected from a middle-aged man who had recovered from COVID-19.

The V call is TRBV6-5, the J call TRBJ2-7; a possible D gene is TRBD1 (7 bases). V lost 6 bases and J 3 bases, leaving 12 bases between the germline ends. Germline assignment: CDR1 MNHEY and CDR2 SVGAGI. This CDR3 is 13 amino acids long. DNA for the CDR3: TGTGCCAGCAGCCGCGGGACAGACTACGAGCAGTACTTC. Its translation: CASSRGTDYEQYF.

This clone was counted a few times. This chain's CDR3 is CASSTGQGAEAFF. The CDR3 nucleotides are TGTGCCAGCAGCACAGGACAGGGGGCTGAAGCTTTCTTT. V gene TRBV5-4 combines with J gene TRBJ1-1; 10 nucleotides match TRBD1. Germline lookup yields CDR1 SGHNT and CDR2 YYREEE (reference sequence). Trimming at V came to 4 bases and at J to 6 bases, leaving 3 bases not matched to a gene. The length of the CDR3 is 13 residues.

The J gene is TRBJ2-1, the V gene TRBV6-5; the match to TRBD2 covers 9 bases. Unmatched junction bases numbered 12, after V lost 10 bases and J lost 8 bases. The germline V gene encodes CDR1 MNHEY and CDR2 SVGAGI. The CDR3 runs to 14 residues. The CDR3 region has the DNA TGTGCCACCCGACCACGCGGGAGGGATGATGAGCAGTTCTTC. Translation: CATRPRGRDDEQFF.

Concerning this clone: The sample has other DNA sequences that encode this CDR3 too. The chain couples TRBV27 to TRBJ2-1, with unresolved D. V was clipped by 1 base and J by 8 bases, with 6 bases between them. This CDR3 has 12 residues. Per the germline V gene, CDR1 is MNHEY and CDR2 is SMNVEV (reference sequence). DNA for the CDR3: TGTGCCAGCAGTTTATTAGGAGATGAGCAGTTCTTC. Its translation is CASSLLGDEQFF.

The chain links TRBV11-2 to TRBJ1-2; unclear D gene. Trimming left V 4 bases short and J 3 bases short, with 9 bases between. This CDR3 has 13 amino acids. CDR1 and CDR2 (germline): SGHAT, FQNNGV. The CDR3 region has the DNA TGTGCCAGCAGCTCCGGTTTCTACTATGGCTACACCTTC. This translates into CASSSGFYYGYTF.